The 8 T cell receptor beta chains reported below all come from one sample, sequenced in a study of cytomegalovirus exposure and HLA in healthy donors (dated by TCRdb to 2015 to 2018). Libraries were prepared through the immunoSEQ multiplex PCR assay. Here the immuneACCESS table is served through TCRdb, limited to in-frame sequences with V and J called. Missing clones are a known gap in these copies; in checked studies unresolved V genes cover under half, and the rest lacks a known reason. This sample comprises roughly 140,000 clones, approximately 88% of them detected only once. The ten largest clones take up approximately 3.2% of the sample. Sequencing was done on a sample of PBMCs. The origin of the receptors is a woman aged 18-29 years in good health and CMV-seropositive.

CDR3: CASSLQDYGYTF. The CDR3 nucleotides read TGTGCCAGCAGTTTACAGGACTATGGCTACACCTTC. The V and J genes are TRBV28 and TRBJ1-2, with D hard to call. This CDR3 has 12 residues. Deletions cut 2 bases from V and 3 bases from J, with 4 bases between. Germline CDR1 reads MDHEN; CDR2 reads SYDVKM.

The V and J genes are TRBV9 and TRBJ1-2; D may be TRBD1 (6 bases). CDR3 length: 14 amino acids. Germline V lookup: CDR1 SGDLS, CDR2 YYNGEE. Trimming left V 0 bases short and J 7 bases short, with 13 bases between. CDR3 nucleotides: TGTGCCAGCAGCGTAGCAACAGGGACCCGTGGCTACACCTTC. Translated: CASSVATGTRGYTF. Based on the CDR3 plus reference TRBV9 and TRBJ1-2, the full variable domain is DSGVTQTPKHLITATGQRVTLRCSPRSGDLSVYWYQQSLDQGLQFLIQYYNGEERAKGNILERFSAQQFPDLHSELNLSSLELGDSALYFCASSVATGTRGYTFGSGTRLTVV.

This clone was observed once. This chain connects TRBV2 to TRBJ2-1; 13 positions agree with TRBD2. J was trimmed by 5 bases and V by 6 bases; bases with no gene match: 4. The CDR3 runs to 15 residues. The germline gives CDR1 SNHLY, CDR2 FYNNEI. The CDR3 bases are TGTGCCAGCAGGGAGACTAGCGGGAGGAACAATGAGCAGTTCTTC. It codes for CASRETSGRNNEQFF. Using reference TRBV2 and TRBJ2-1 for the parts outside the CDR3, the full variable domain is EPEVTQTPSHQVTQMGQEVILRCVPISNHLYFYWYRQILGQKVEFLVSFYNNEISEKSEIFDDQFSVERPDGSNFTLKIRSTKLEDSAMYFCASRETSGRNNEQFFGPGTRLTVL.

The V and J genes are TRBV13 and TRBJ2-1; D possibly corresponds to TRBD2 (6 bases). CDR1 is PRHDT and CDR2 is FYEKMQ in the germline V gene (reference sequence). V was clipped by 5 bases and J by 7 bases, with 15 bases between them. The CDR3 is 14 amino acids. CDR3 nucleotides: TGTGCCAGCAGCCCTATCTCGGGACTGAATGAGCAGTTCTTC. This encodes CASSPISGLNEQFF.

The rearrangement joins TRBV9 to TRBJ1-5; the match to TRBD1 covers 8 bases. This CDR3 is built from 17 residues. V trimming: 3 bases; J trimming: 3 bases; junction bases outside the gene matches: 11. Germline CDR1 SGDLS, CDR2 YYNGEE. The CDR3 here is CASSESTGAGDNQPQHF. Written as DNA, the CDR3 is TGTGCCAGCAGCGAATCGACAGGGGCGGGGGACAATCAGCCCCAGCATTTT.

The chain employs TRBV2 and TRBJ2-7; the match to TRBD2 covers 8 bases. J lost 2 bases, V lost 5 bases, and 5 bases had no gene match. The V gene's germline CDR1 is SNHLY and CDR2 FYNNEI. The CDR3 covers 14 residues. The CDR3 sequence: CASSRERGTYEQYF. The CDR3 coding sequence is TGTGCCAGCAGTCGCGAGCGGGGGACCTACGAGCAGTACTTC.

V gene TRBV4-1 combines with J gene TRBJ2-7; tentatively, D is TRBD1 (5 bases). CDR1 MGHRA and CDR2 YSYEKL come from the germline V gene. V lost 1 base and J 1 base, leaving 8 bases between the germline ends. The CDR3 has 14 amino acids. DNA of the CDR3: TGCGCCAGCAGCCAAGGACAGATTTCCTACGAGCAGTACTTC. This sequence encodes CASSQGQISYEQYF.

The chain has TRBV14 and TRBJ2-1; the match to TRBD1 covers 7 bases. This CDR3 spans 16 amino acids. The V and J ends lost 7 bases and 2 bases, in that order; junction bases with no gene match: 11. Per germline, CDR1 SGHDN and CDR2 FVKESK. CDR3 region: CASTQTGPNTYNEQFF. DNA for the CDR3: TGTGCCAGCACCCAGACAGGGCCTAATACCTACAATGAGCAGTTCTTC.